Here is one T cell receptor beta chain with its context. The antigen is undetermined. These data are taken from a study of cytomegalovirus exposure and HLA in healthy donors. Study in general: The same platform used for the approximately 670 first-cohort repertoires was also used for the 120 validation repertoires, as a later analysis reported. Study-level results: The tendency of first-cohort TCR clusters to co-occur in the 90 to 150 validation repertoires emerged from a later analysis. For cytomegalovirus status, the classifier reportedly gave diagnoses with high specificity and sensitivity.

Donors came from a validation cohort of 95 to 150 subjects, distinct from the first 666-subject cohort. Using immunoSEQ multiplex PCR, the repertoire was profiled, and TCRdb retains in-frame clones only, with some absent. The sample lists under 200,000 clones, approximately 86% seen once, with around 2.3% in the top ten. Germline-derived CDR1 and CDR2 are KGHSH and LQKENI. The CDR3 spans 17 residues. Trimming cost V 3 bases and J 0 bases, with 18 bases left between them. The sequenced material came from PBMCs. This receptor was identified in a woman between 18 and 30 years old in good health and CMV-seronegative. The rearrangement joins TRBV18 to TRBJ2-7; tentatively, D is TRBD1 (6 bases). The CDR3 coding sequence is TGTGCCAGCTCACCTCCCCTCCTGACAGGAACCTCCTACGAGCAGTACTTC. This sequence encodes CASSPPLLTGTSYEQYF.